This T cell receptor (beta chain) was captured in a study of T cell repertoires in aging, cancer and after chemotherapy. Study-wide findings and caveats: Rebound thymic output was suggested by rising median generation probability during chemotherapy in each cancer cohort.

Multiplex touch-down PCR with TRB-A/B primers amplified rearranged V-D-J TRB sequences. A single record per CDR3 protein comes from TCRdb applying MiXCR to the multiplex PCR reads. The sample has 3,000 to 3,500 distinct CDR3 sequences, about two fifths seen once. Looked up from germline, CDR1 is DFQATT and CDR2 is SNEGSKA (reference sequence). The CDR3 totals 16 residues. The germline V and J ends were trimmed by 1 base and 1 base, with 17 bases remaining between them. On this clonotype itself: Antigen specificity is unknown.

Peripheral blood genomic DNA, not sorted cells or RNA, was the template. The specimen was blood. The source of this sequence is a human donor with a solid tumor. The V and J genes are TRBV20-1 and TRBJ2-7; D may correspond to TRBD1 or TRBD2 (5 bases each). CDR3 residues: CSARGGYSRESYEQYF. CDR3 DNA: TGCAGTGCTAGAGGGGGGTATAGCAGGGAGTCCTACGAGCAGTACTTC.